The entry below describes one T cell receptor beta chain. Antigen unknown. The data stem from a study of T cell responses to AZD1222 COVID-19 vaccine. General study findings and limits: White British ancestry dominated among donors, who included more females, and clonal diversity was possibly underestimated. The peak T cell response came first, and repertoires were sampled only after it.

Recipients boosted at about 4 weeks or about 12 weeks are pooled. Method: immunoSEQ multiplex PCR; TCRdb's copy keeps in-frame clones and lacks some. Of fewer than 150,000 clones listed, approximately 88% are singletons. The sequence derives from an adult who received the AZD1222 COVID-19 vaccine. The sequences come from peripheral blood, collected 28 days after the second AZD1222 dose.

In DNA form, the CDR3 reads TGTGCCAGCAGTCTGGGACTAGGAGACCGTGAGCAGTTCTTC. Its translation is CASSLGLGDREQFF. The chain carries TRBV6-5 and TRBJ2-1, with TRBD2 matching over 8 bases. J lost 9 bases, V lost 5 bases, and 9 bases had no gene match. The CDR3 covers 14 residues. Germline assignment: CDR1 MNHEY and CDR2 SVGAGI.